These 12 T cell receptor beta chains were all obtained from the same sample, sequenced in a study of CD8 T cells in Susac syndrome. The RNA input was roughly 0.45 to 1 ug, and it was reverse transcribed with random hexamers. TCRdb recomputed calls from the immunoSEQ multiplex PCR reads with MiXCR, one row per CDR3 protein. This table has some 120,000 distinct CDR3 sequences, around 91% appearing once. Sequencing was done on a sample of CD8+ T cells from PBMCs. All receptors come from a human donor with multiple sclerosis.

This chain links TRBV20-1 with TRBJ2-1; D not resolved. The germline V gene has CDR1 DFQATT and CDR2 SNEGSKA (reference sequence). Trimming took off 3 bases at V and 15 bases at J, with 21 bases between the two ends. This CDR3 is built from 13 residues. CDR3 sequence reads: CSARLDLDPRRFF. CDR3 coding DNA: TGCAGTGCTAGGCTTGACTTGGACCCTCGACGGTTCTTC.

The rearrangement links TRBV19 to TRBJ2-2; 10 bases fit TRBD2. V shed 9 bases and J 7 bases; nucleotides not matched to a gene: 14. The CDR3 runs 16 residues. Germline V CDR1 and CDR2: LNHDA, SQIVND (reference sequence). The CDR3 nucleotides are TGTGCCAGCAAGCCTCCCTTTCTAGCGGGAGACGGGGAGCTGTTTTTT. It codes for CASKPPFLAGDGELFF.

V and J are TRBV20-1 and TRBJ2-7, with TRBD2 matching over 10 bases. The ends lost 1 base at V and 0 bases at J; junction bases unmatched: 6. Germline V gene lookup returns CDR1 DFQATT and CDR2 SNEGSKA (reference sequence). The CDR3 length is 16 residues. The CDR3 here is CSARALLAGSSYEQYF. CDR3 nucleotides: TGCAGTGCTAGAGCCCTACTAGCGGGGAGCTCCTACGAGCAGTACTTC.

This clonotype was detected once. The rearrangement uses TRBV4-1 and TRBJ2-7; no clear D gene. Trimming shortened V by 0 bases and J by 5 bases, and 8 bases separated the two germline ends. CDR1 MGHRA and CDR2 YSYEKL come from the germline V gene. The CDR3 contains 13 residues. As DNA, the CDR3 is TGCGCCAGCAGCCAAGATCGTGAAGACGAGCAGTACTTC. Translating gives CASSQDREDEQYF.

The chain couples TRBV6-1 to TRBJ1-2; the match to TRBD1 covers 10 bases. V was pared by 3 bases and J by 4 bases, with 11 bases of the junction left unmatched. Germline V gene data show CDR1 as MNHNS and CDR2 as SASEGT. The CDR3 runs 17 residues. CDR3 in DNA: TGTGCCAGCAGTGATCGGGACAGGGGTTGGCGATTCTATGGCTACACCTTC. This gives the protein CASSDRDRGWRFYGYTF.

This chain joins TRBV7-9 and TRBJ1-1; D is unresolved. The CDR3 consists of 12 residues. Germline values: CDR1 SEHNR, CDR2 FQNEAQ (reference sequence). Trimming removed 6 bases at V and 6 bases at J, with 11 bases between. CDR3 coding DNA: TGTGCCAGCAGGACGGATGGGGCTGAAGCTTTCTTT. This gives the protein CASRTDGAEAFF.

V usage is TRBV7-2 and J usage is TRBJ2-7, with 12 bases identical to TRBD2. The V gene end was trimmed by 1 base and the J gene end by 4 bases; junction bases not matched to a gene: 2. The CDR3 runs 15 residues. Germline CDR1 is SGHTA and CDR2 is FQGNSA. CDR3 nucleotides: TGTGCCAGCAGCTTAGGTGGACTAGCGGGATACGAGCAGTACTTC. Protein sequence: CASSLGGLAGYEQYF.

The chain couples TRBV6-5 to TRBJ2-7; 13 positions match TRBD2. Germline V gene data show CDR1 as MNHEY and CDR2 as SVGAGI. The CDR3 runs 14 residues. The V and J ends lost 5 bases and 4 bases, in that order; junction bases with no gene match: 2. Written as DNA, the CDR3 is TGTGCCAGCAGTATGGGACTAGCGGGATACGAGCAGTACTTC. Translation: CASSMGLAGYEQYF.

J is TRBJ1-5 and V is TRBV12-3 or TRBV12-4; a weak D match, TRBD1 (5 bases). The CDR3 loop spans 14 amino acids. Trimming shortened V by 6 bases and J by 0 bases, and 9 bases separated the two germline ends. CDR3 DNA sequence: TGTGCCAGCAGCTCAGGGTATAGCAATCAGCCCCAGCATTTT. It translates to CASSSGYSNQPQHF.

The rearrangement joins TRBV19 to TRBJ2-7, with 7 positions matching TRBD2. Per germline, CDR1 LNHDA and CDR2 SQIVND (reference sequence). V was pared by 6 bases and J by 2 bases, with 16 bases of the junction left unmatched. This CDR3 is built from 17 residues. DNA of the CDR3: TGTGCCAGTAGCCTCATCTGGCGGGAGAGTAGTCCCTACGAGCAGTACTTC. Its protein is CASSLIWRESSPYEQYF.

The chain is built from TRBV6-2 or TRBV6-3 and TRBJ2-5; no clear D. With 4 bases removed from V and 5 bases from J, the gap between germline ends came to 14 bases. Germline V gives CDR1 MNHEY, CDR2 SVGEGT. The CDR3 totals 14 residues. CDR3 bases: TGTGCCAGCAGTTCAAGCTGGGTGAGGGAGACCCAGTACTTC. Translation gives CASSSSWVRETQYF.

The V call is TRBV20-1, the J call TRBJ2-7, with 9 bases identical to TRBD2. V lost 0 bases to trimming and J lost 4 bases; unmatched junction nucleotides: 13. The CDR3 length is 17 residues. CDR1 and CDR2 (germline): DFQATT, SNEGSKA (reference sequence). The CDR3: CSARDSGLAKMGYEQYF. Here the CDR3 DNA reads TGCAGTGCTAGAGACTCCGGACTAGCGAAAATGGGGTACGAGCAGTACTTC.